What follows are 4 T cell receptor beta chains derived from one specimen sequenced in a study of T cells in Graves' hyperthyroidism and ophthalmopathy (dated by TCRdb to between 2018 and 2021). Libraries were made using multiplex PCR. These reads were obtained on an Illumina HiSeq 2000. Amplification of TCR beta CDR3 regions was carried out from RNA transcripts. A first-round RT-PCR of the TCR CDR3 used the HTBI primer set with the Qiagen OneStep RT-PCR kit. TCRdb applied fastp at Q25 and MiXCR to the public reads, then kept only in-frame beta chains. CDR3 protein sequences are deduplicated, and each keeps its most common genes and DNA. In this sample the table shows fewer than 450,000 distinct CDR3 sequences, about a sixth of which occur a single time. The ten largest clones capture around a third of the sample. Sequenced material: blood. These receptors were collected from a woman between 25 and 40 years old with Graves' hyperthyroidism that later progressed to Graves' ophthalmopathy.

This clonotype was observed at least ten times. This sequence joins TRBV13 and TRBJ2-3; D may match TRBD1 or TRBD2 (5 bases each). Looked up from germline, CDR1 is PRHDT and CDR2 is FYEKMQ (reference sequence). V shed 5 bases and J shed 4 bases, with 16 bases lying between them. There are 15 residues in the CDR3. DNA of the CDR3: TGTGCCAGCAGCACCCGGGACCAGGGATCAGATACGCAGTATTTT. Translation gives CASSTRDQGSDTQYF.

The CDR3 here is CASSFGLAGTEQFF. CDR3 bases: TGTGCCAGCAGTTTTGGACTAGCGGGGACCGAGCAGTTCTTC. This sequence joins TRBV27 and TRBJ2-1, with TRBD2 matching 12 bases. V lost 3 bases, J lost 10 bases, and 4 bases stayed unmatched. The CDR3 extends over 14 amino acids. Per the germline V gene, CDR1 is MNHEY and CDR2 is SMNVEV (reference sequence).

V usage is TRBV18 and J usage is TRBJ2-7; 10 bases are a match to TRBD1. Looked up from germline, CDR1 is KGHSH and CDR2 is LQKENI. The CDR3 has 15 amino acids. The trim removed 0 bases at V and 4 bases at J, leaving 3 bases unmatched. The CDR3 coding sequence is TGTGCCAGCTCACCACCGGGACAGGGGAATTACGAGCAGTACTTC. Translating gives CASSPPGQGNYEQYF. Filled out from reference TRBV18 and TRBJ2-7, the complete variable domain reads NAGVMQNPRHLVRRRGQEARLRCSPMKGHSHVYWYRQLPEEGLKFMVYLQKENIIDESGMPKERFSAEFPKEGPSILRIQQVVRGDSAAYFCASSPPGQGNYEQYFGPGTRLTVT.

The chain joins TRBV4-1 to TRBJ1-2; perhaps TRBD1 as D (5 bases). Germline loops: CDR1 MGHRA, CDR2 YSYEKL. Deletions cut 4 bases from V and 0 bases from J, with 15 bases between. The CDR3 is 16 amino acids. CDR3 loop: CASSPWGGKANYGYTF. The DNA of the CDR3 is TGCGCCAGCAGCCCGTGGGGGGGGAAGGCTAACTATGGCTACACCTTC.